The 18 T cell receptor beta chains given below trace back to one sample, sequenced in a study of blood T cells in healthy people across ages. A second PCR of 7 to 11 cycles used a sample-barcoded 5' primer and a J-beta primer mix. TCRdb re-called the 5' RACE reads through MiXCR, storing one row per CDR3 protein. This sample has roughly 1,300,000 distinct CDR3 sequences, with almost 60% found just once. The sample consisted of blood. The receptor set was obtained from a man between 18 and 29 years old in good health.

V usage is TRBV20-1 and J usage is TRBJ2-4; D remains ambiguous. The length of the CDR3 is 13 residues. The germline V gene encodes CDR1 DFQATT and CDR2 SNEGSKA (reference sequence). Between the trimmed V and J ends, which lost 0 bases and 1 base, there was a span of 4 bases. The CDR3 sequence: CSARDQAKNIQYF. As DNA, the CDR3 is TGCAGTGCTAGAGACCAGGCCAAAAACATTCAGTACTTC.

The chain combines TRBV5-1 with TRBJ2-5, with 7 nucleotides matching TRBD1. The DNA end lines up better with TRBJ2-7; the J call may be wrong. The CDR3 consists of 16 residues. The germline gives CDR1 SGHRS, CDR2 YFSETQ. DNA for the CDR3: TGCGCCAGCAGCTTCCTCGATAACCGGGACAGCTACGAGCAGTACTTC. The encoded protein is CASSFLDNRDSYEQYF.

The chain couples TRBV20-1 to TRBJ2-3; unclear D gene. Trimming left V 5 bases short and J 4 bases short, with 10 bases between. The CDR3 contains 12 residues. From germline, CDR1 is DFQATT and CDR2 SNEGSKA (reference sequence). The CDR3 DNA follows: TGCAGTGCTGTAACCGACTCAGATACGCAGTATTTT. Translation gives CSAVTDSDTQYF.

This clonotype has just a few counts. This chain connects TRBV3-1 to TRBJ2-5; possible D gene TRBD2, 6 bases. Germline V CDR1 and CDR2: LGHDT, YNNKEL (reference sequence). Trimming pared 4 bases from V and 11 bases from J, leaving 14 bases between. CDR3 size: 12 residues. The CDR3 nucleotides read TGTGCCAGCAGCCGGGACTCCGATGAGCAGTACTTC. It encodes CASSRDSDEQYF.

In this sample, this clonotype turned up a few times. The chain links TRBV6-1 to TRBJ2-4; TRBD1 aligns across 7 bases. This CDR3 spans 14 amino acids. The germline V gene has CDR1 MNHNS and CDR2 SASEGT. V shed 6 bases and J 5 bases; nucleotides not matched to a gene: 7. CDR3 in amino acids: CASRPGQEQNIQYF. The CDR3 nucleotides are TGTGCCAGCAGACCCGGACAGGAGCAAAACATTCAGTACTTC.

This rearrangement joins TRBV7-2 to TRBJ2-5, with D tentatively TRBD2 (6 bases). Judging by the DNA end, TRBJ2-7 fits better; the J call may be wrong. CDR3 length: 14 amino acids. Per the germline V gene, CDR1 is SGHTA and CDR2 is FQGNSA. In DNA form, the CDR3 reads TGTGCCAGCAGCTTTAGCGGACGCAGGAACGAGCAGTACTTC. Translating gives CASSFSGRRNEQYF.

This chain links TRBV7-9 with TRBJ1-2, with a weak D call TRBD1 (5 bases). CDR1 SEHNR and CDR2 FQNEAQ come from the germline V gene (reference sequence). V was cut by 0 bases and J by 5 bases, with 13 bases left in between. This CDR3 contains 15 residues. The CDR3 here is CASSLANSGVYGYTF. CDR3 sequence (DNA): TGTGCCAGCAGCTTAGCGAACTCGGGGGTATATGGCTACACCTTC. Full variable domain (remainder filled in from reference TRBV7-9 and TRBJ1-2): DTGVSQNPRHKITKRGQNVTFRCDPISEHNRLYWYRQTLGQGPEFLTYFQNEAQLEKSRLLSDRFSAERPKGSFSTLEIQRTEQGDSAMYLCASSLANSGVYGYTFGSGTRLTVV.

The V gene is TRBV7-2, the J gene TRBJ2-4; the match to TRBD2 covers 12 bases. The CDR3 runs 15 residues. Germline V lookup: CDR1 SGHTA, CDR2 FQGNSA. The V and J ends lost 6 bases and 13 bases, in that order; junction bases with no gene match: 13. The CDR3 spells CASSQRVGLAGEQYF. The CDR3 nucleotides read TGTGCCAGCAGTCAAAGGGTGGGACTAGCGGGTGAGCAGTACTTC.

V gene TRBV4-1 combines with J gene TRBJ2-1; possibly TRBD1 or TRBD2 for D (5 bases each). The germline V and J ends were trimmed by 3 bases and 4 bases, with 16 bases remaining between them. This CDR3 contains 16 residues. Germline V gene lookup returns CDR1 MGHRA and CDR2 YSYEKL. The CDR3 is CASSQRDGSKYNEQFF. CDR3 bases: TGCGCCAGCAGCCAGAGGGACGGGTCCAAATACAATGAGCAGTTCTTC.

The V gene is TRBV3-1, the J gene TRBJ2-3, with 10 bases fitting TRBD2. J was trimmed by 3 bases and V by 0 bases; bases with no gene match: 3. This CDR3 spans 16 amino acids. The V gene's germline CDR1 is LGHDT and CDR2 YNNKEL (reference sequence). The CDR3 region has the DNA TGTGCCAGCAGCCAAGACAGCGGGAGGGAGACAGATACGCAGTATTTT. This encodes CASSQDSGRETDTQYF.

This clonotype occurred many times. The rearrangement joins TRBV29-1 to TRBJ2-7; the match to TRBD2 covers 8 bases. V was clipped by 4 bases and J by 1 base; unmatched bases: 3. The CDR3 has 13 residues. CDR1 and CDR2 from the germline V gene are SQVTM and ANQGSEA. The CDR3 sequence is CSVAGGSSYEQYF. The CDR3 DNA follows: TGCAGCGTTGCGGGGGGGAGTTCCTACGAGCAGTACTTC.

The chain recombines TRBV27 with TRBJ1-2, with D hard to call. The germline CDR1 and CDR2 sequences are MNHEY and SMNVEV (reference sequence). There are 15 residues in the CDR3. V lost 2 bases and J 4 bases, leaving 14 bases between the germline ends. In DNA, the CDR3 is TGTGCCAGCAGTTTAGCAGCTTATTCCCTCTATGGCTACACCTTC. Its translation: CASSLAAYSLYGYTF.

CDR3 residues: CASSDSNAYEQYF. In nucleotides, the CDR3 is TGTGCCAGCAGTGATTCGAATGCGTACGAGCAGTACTTC. The chain uses TRBV6-5 and TRBJ2-7; D uncertain. V lost 5 bases and J lost 4, with 12 bases in between. The CDR3 totals 13 residues. Germline CDR1 reads MNHEY; CDR2 reads SVGAGI.

CDR3 loop: CSARDVTYSNQPQHF. The CDR3 DNA is TGCAGTGCTAGAGATGTGACATATAGCAATCAGCCCCAGCATTTT. V gene TRBV20-1 combines with J gene TRBJ1-5; D is undetermined. Trimming pared 0 bases from V and 0 bases from J, leaving 9 bases between. This CDR3 is built from 15 residues. Germline assignment: CDR1 DFQATT and CDR2 SNEGSKA (reference sequence).

This clonotype was seen once. The chain combines TRBV5-6 with TRBJ2-4; D gene unclear. The DNA end favors TRBJ2-7, so the J call may be wrong. CDR3 length equals 16 residues. The germline V gene encodes CDR1 SGHDT and CDR2 YYEEEE. The CDR3 loop is CASSLTATPFTYEQYF. CDR3 in DNA: TGTGCCAGCAGCCTAACTGCAACCCCGTTCACCTACGAGCAGTACTTC.

This clonotype was found a few times. The CDR3 protein is CASSLGTSPLHF. The CDR3 nucleotides are TGTGCCAGCAGCTTAGGGACATCACCCCTCCACTTT. The chain joins TRBV11-1 to TRBJ1-6; the D gene is possibly TRBD1 (5 bases). V lost 1 base and J lost 10, with 5 bases in between. Germline V gene data show CDR1 as SGHAT and CDR2 as FQDESV (reference sequence). The CDR3 has 12 residues.

This chain joins TRBV6-1 and TRBJ2-1; D is undetermined. Trimming took off 6 bases at V and 0 bases at J, with 15 bases between the two ends. CDR3 size: 16 residues. Germline CDR1 MNHNS, CDR2 SASEGT. CDR3 protein: CASSNSRTSSYNEQFF. As DNA, the CDR3 is TGTGCCAGCAGCAACTCCAGGACGAGCTCCTACAATGAGCAGTTCTTC.

The V and J genes are TRBV6-2 or TRBV6-3 and TRBJ1-1; D gene ambiguous. V was cut by 8 bases and J by 12 bases, with 22 bases left in between. CDR1 and CDR2 (germline): MNHEY, SVGEGT. This CDR3 contains 13 residues. The CDR3 bases are TGTGCCAGCGACCCCCCAATCGAAGAGAAAACTTTCTTT. It codes for CASDPPIEEKTFF.